The 21 T cell receptor beta chains presented below share a single source sample, sequenced in a study of persistence of HIV-infected CD4 T cells. Anti-CD3/anti-CD28 beads served as a nonspecific positive control stimulus. Sorting of responding CD4+ T cells relied on upregulated CD40 ligand together with CD69. Sequencing used immunoSEQ version 4 in survey mode. Produced via immunoSEQ multiplex PCR; TCRdb's table is partial and in-frame only. The sample yields 40,000 or so clones, less than 90% seen once. Antigens of these TCRs are unknown. This specimen was CD4+ T cells sorted from PBMCs after 18-hour stimulation, taken from a patient who received antiretroviral therapy. These TCRs come from an adult woman with HIV who was CMV-seropositive.

This chain links TRBV30 with TRBJ1-4; 8 nucleotides line up with TRBD1. There are 14 residues in the CDR3. The V gene's germline CDR1 is GTSNPN and CDR2 SVGIG (reference sequence). With 6 bases clipped from V and 6 bases from J, the junction kept 9 bases outside the gene matches. DNA of the CDR3: TGTGCCTGTCTAGACAGGGGAAGCGATGAAAAACTGTTTTTT. Amino acids: CACLDRGSDEKLFF.

DNA of the CDR3: TGTGCCATCGGGACAGGGACATACAATGAGCAGTTCTTC. Its translation is CAIGTGTYNEQFF. The V gene is TRBV28, the J gene TRBJ2-1; 9 bases fit TRBD1. CDR3 length: 13 residues. The trim removed 10 bases at V and 4 bases at J, leaving 5 bases unmatched. Germline V gene data show CDR1 as MDHEN and CDR2 as SYDVKM. Looking up the rest from reference TRBV28 and TRBJ2-1 gives the full variable domain: DVKVTQSSRYLVKRTGEKVFLECVQDMDHENMFWYRQDPGLGLRLIYFSYDVKMKEKGDIPEGYSVSREKKERFSLILESASTNQTSMYLCAIGTGTYNEQFFGPGTRLTVL.

The rearrangement links TRBV20-1 to TRBJ1-1; D call uncertain. The CDR3 runs 11 residues. CDR1 and CDR2 from the germline V gene are DFQATT and SNEGSKA (reference sequence). Trimming shortened V by 4 bases and J by 8 bases, and 11 bases separated the two germline ends. The CDR3 DNA reads TGCAGTGCTAACCATGGCGGAGAAGCTTTCTTT. Translated, it gives CSANHGGEAFF.

This chain joins TRBV19 and TRBJ2-3; 8 positions agree with TRBD2. V lost 4 bases to trimming and J lost 2 bases; unmatched junction nucleotides: 8. CDR3 length: 16 amino acids. Germline lookup yields CDR1 LNHDA and CDR2 SQIVND (reference sequence). The CDR3 sequence is CASSKGSGANTDTQYF. As DNA, the CDR3 is TGTGCCAGTAGTAAGGGTAGCGGGGCTAACACAGATACGCAGTATTTT.

The chain carries TRBV30 and TRBJ1-5; no definite D call. This CDR3 contains 12 residues. Germline lookup yields CDR1 GTSNPN and CDR2 SVGIG (reference sequence). Between the trimmed V and J ends, which lost 3 bases and 1 base, there was a span of 4 bases. The CDR3 DNA follows: TGTGCCTGGAGGGACAGCAATCAGCCCCAGCATTTT. This encodes CAWRDSNQPQHF.

The chain combines TRBV7-3 with TRBJ2-3, with TRBD2 matching 11 bases. Germline V gene lookup returns CDR1 SGHTA and CDR2 FQGTGA. V shed 2 bases, J shed 1 base, and the junction held 2 bases outside the gene matches. The CDR3 totals 16 residues. The CDR3 sequence: CASSLVTSGGTDTQYF. Written as DNA, the CDR3 is TGTGCCAGCAGCTTAGTGACTAGCGGGGGCACAGATACGCAGTATTTT.

This clone was seen just once. The rearrangement joins TRBV5-1 to TRBJ2-2, with 7 bases aligning to TRBD1. Germline CDR1 is SGHRS and CDR2 is YFSETQ. The CDR3 contains 15 residues. V gave up 4 bases and J gave up 4 bases; unmatched junction bases: 7. This chain's CDR3 is CASSIGQAGTGELFF. In nucleotides, the CDR3 is TGCGCCAGCAGCATTGGACAGGCGGGCACCGGGGAGCTGTTTTTT. The full variable domain, in which reference TRBV5-1 and TRBJ2-2 provide the parts outside the CDR3, is KAGVTQTPRYLIKTRGQQVTLSCSPISGHRSVSWYQQTPGQGLQFLFEYFSETQRNKGNFPGRFSGRQFSNSRSEMNVSTLELGDSALYLCASSIGQAGTGELFFGEGSRLTVL.

The chain employs TRBV14 and TRBJ1-1, with D hard to call. The CDR3 consists of 16 residues. Between the trimmed V and J ends, which lost 3 bases and 1 base, there was a span of 15 bases. CDR1 and CDR2 from the germline V gene are SGHDN and FVKESK. For the CDR3, the DNA is TGTGCCAGCAGCCAGTTGTTCCCAGGTTGGAACACTGAAGCTTTCTTT. Translated, it gives CASSQLFPGWNTEAFF.

V usage is TRBV14 and J usage is TRBJ1-2; D perhaps matches TRBD1 (6 bases). Germline V lookup: CDR1 SGHDN, CDR2 FVKESK. Trimming removed 1 base at V and 5 bases at J, with 11 bases between. This CDR3 comprises 14 residues. CDR3 bases: TGTGCCAGCAGCCAAGGGGCGGGGGCGTATGGCTACACCTTC. Protein product: CASSQGAGAYGYTF.

V gene TRBV5-5 combines with J gene TRBJ1-2, with D possibly matching TRBD1 (5 bases). The CDR3 is 12 residues long. The V and J ends lost 6 bases and 8 bases respectively, with 14 bases between them. Looked up from germline, CDR1 is SGHKS and CDR2 is YYEKEE (reference sequence). The CDR3 DNA sequence: TGTGCCAGCATCGGGACTTTCCGGGGCTACACCTTC. As protein: CASIGTFRGYTF.

This sequence joins TRBV25-1 and TRBJ1-3, with D possibly being TRBD1 (5 bases). Germline V gene sequence: CDR1 MGHDK, CDR2 SYGVNS. The CDR3 contains 14 residues. The V end lost 10 bases, the J end lost 0 bases, and 13 bases lay between the germline ends. The CDR3 DNA follows: TGTGCCACCGCGGGGCGGTACTCTGGAAACACCATATATTTT. Its translation: CATAGRYSGNTIYF.

The V and J genes are TRBV6-6 and TRBJ2-1; D is perhaps TRBD1 (5 bases). CDR1 MNHNY and CDR2 SVGAGI come from the germline V gene (reference sequence). CDR3 length: 15 amino acids. Trimming pared 2 bases from V and 4 bases from J, leaving 12 bases between. CDR3 residues: CASSYELRQYNEQFF. CDR3 DNA: TGTGCCAGCAGTTACGAGCTTCGACAGTACAATGAGCAGTTCTTC.

The chain has TRBV5-4 and TRBJ1-6; D is ambiguous. The CDR3 covers 15 residues. V was trimmed by 5 bases and J by 9 bases, leaving 18 bases between them. Germline V CDR1 and CDR2: SGHNT, YYREEE (reference sequence). CDR3 sequence: CASSDSTGEGSPLHF. The CDR3 DNA reads as TGTGCCAGCAGTGACTCGACTGGGGAAGGTTCACCCCTCCACTTT.

V and J are TRBV11-2 and TRBJ2-6, with 12 bases lining up with TRBD1. Germline V gene data show CDR1 as SGHAT and CDR2 as FQNNGV. The V segment lost 7 bases and the J segment 2 bases; nucleotides outside the gene matches: 12. The CDR3 has 19 amino acids. The CDR3, as DNA: TGTGCCAGCACCTTTTTTATGGGACAGGGGGCAGCTGGGGCCAACGTCCTGACTTTC. Translating it yields CASTFFMGQGAAGANVLTF.

The chain has TRBV4-2 and TRBJ2-1, with 10 bases lining up with TRBD2. The V gene's germline CDR1 is LGHNA and CDR2 YNFKEQ. CDR3 size: 16 residues. The V segment lost 0 bases and the J segment 6 bases; nucleotides outside the gene matches: 5. Here the CDR3 DNA reads TGTGCCAGCAGCCAAGAGATAGCGGGGGGCGGCAATGAGCAGTTCTTC. It is translated as CASSQEIAGGGNEQFF.

This CDR3 reads CASSVGGPGSYNEQFF. Written as DNA, the CDR3 is TGTGCCAGCAGCGTAGGGGGGCCAGGTTCCTACAATGAGCAGTTCTTC. The rearrangement uses TRBV9 and TRBJ2-1; D perhaps matches TRBD1 (6 bases). This CDR3 has 16 residues. In germline, CDR1 is SGDLS, CDR2 YYNGEE. Trimming removed 0 bases at V and 1 base at J, with 11 bases between.

This clone occurred once. The chain employs TRBV5-1 and TRBJ1-1; D is possibly TRBD1 (5 bases). The length of the CDR3 is 13 residues. Between the trimmed V and J ends, which lost 2 bases and 5 bases, there was a span of 10 bases. Per the germline V gene, CDR1 is SGHRS and CDR2 is YFSETQ. The CDR3 is CASSFGGGTEAFF. The CDR3 coding sequence is TGCGCCAGCAGCTTCGGGGGAGGGACTGAAGCTTTCTTT.

The chain links TRBV6-4 to TRBJ2-1; 10 bases match TRBD2. V gave up 6 bases and J gave up 9 bases; unmatched junction bases: 8. There are 14 residues in the CDR3. Per germline, CDR1 MRHNA and CDR2 SNTAGT. The CDR3 here is CASRELAGYGEQFF. The CDR3 DNA sequence: TGTGCCAGCAGAGAACTAGCGGGGTACGGTGAGCAGTTCTTC.

The rearrangement uses TRBV5-1 and TRBJ2-3, with TRBD2 identical over 11 bases. This CDR3 is built from 15 residues. The germline gives CDR1 SGHRS, CDR2 YFSETQ. Trimming cost V 4 bases and J 2 bases; bases outside gene matches: 3. The CDR3 DNA sequence: TGCGCCAGCAGCACGGGACTAGCGGCCACAGATACGCAGTATTTT. Translation: CASSTGLAATDTQYF. Full variable domain (missing parts from reference TRBV5-1 and TRBJ2-3): KAGVTQTPRYLIKTRGQQVTLSCSPISGHRSVSWYQQTPGQGLQFLFEYFSETQRNKGNFPGRFSGRQFSNSRSEMNVSTLELGDSALYLCASSTGLAATDTQYFGPGTRLTVL.

The genes are TRBV21-1 and TRBJ2-6; the D call of TRBD1 is as the table states it, not checked on the DNA. TRBV21-1 is noted as a pseudogene. The length of the CDR3 is 16 residues. The CDR3 here is CASSRLTGPGANVLTF. The CDR3, as DNA: TGTGCCAGCAGCAGACTTACAGGTCCTGGGGCCAACGTCCTGACTTTC.

The rearrangement uses TRBV7-8 and TRBJ2-3, with 7 bases matching TRBD1. The V segment lost 5 bases and the J segment 3 bases; nucleotides outside the gene matches: 8. Germline V gene lookup returns CDR1 SGHVS and CDR2 FQNEAQ. The CDR3 is 15 amino acids. CDR3 sequence reads: CASSHLQGSTDTQYF. The CDR3 bases are TGTGCCAGCAGCCACCTACAGGGGAGTACAGATACGCAGTATTTT.